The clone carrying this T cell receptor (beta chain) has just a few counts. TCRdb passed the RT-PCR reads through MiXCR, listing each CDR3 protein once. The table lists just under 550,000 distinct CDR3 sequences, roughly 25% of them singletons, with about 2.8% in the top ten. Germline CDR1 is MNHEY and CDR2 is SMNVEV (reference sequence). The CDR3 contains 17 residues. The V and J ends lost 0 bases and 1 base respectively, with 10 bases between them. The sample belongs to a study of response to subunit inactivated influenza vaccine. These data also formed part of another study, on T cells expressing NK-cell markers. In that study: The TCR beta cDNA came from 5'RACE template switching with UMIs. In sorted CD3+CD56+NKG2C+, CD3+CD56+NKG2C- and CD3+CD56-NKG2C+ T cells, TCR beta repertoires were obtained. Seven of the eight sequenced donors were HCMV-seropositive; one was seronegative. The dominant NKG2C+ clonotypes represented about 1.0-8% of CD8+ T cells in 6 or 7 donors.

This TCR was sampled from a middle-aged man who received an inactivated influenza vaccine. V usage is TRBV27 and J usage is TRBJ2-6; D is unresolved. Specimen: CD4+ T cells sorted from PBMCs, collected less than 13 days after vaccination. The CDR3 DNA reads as TGTGCCAGCAGTTTATCGAACCCTAGATCTGGGGCCAACGTCCTGACTTTC. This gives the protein CASSLSNPRSGANVLTF.